This TCR beta chain came from a study of blood T cell repertoires in COVID-19. Turning to the study itself: T cells, B-cell-depleted T cells, or PBMCs provided the cDNA or gDNA that served as material.

Original processing notes: Using reference gene primer amplification, nucleated cell counts were estimated. The repertoire was sequenced with immunoSEQ multiplex PCR; TCRdb's copy has only in-frame clones and lacks some. The DNA gave D and trimming, while V, J and clone size come from that table. The data show 250,000 or so clones, around four fifths seen once. The CDR3 has 20 residues. Losses at the gene ends were 4 bases for V and 6 bases for J; bases not matched to a gene: 17. CDR1 and CDR2 from the germline V gene are PRHDT and FYEKMQ (reference sequence). V usage is TRBV13 and J usage is TRBJ2-1; 14 nucleotides agree with TRBD2. This TCR came from a man aged 50 to 60 with acute or convalescent COVID-19. The specimen sequenced was peripheral blood. The CDR3 protein is CASSSTRLAGGLSSVNEQFF. The CDR3 nucleotides read TGTGCCAGCAGCTCAACCCGACTAGCGGGAGGGCTGTCTTCGGTCAATGAGCAGTTCTTC. Full variable domain (rest looked up from reference TRBV13 and TRBJ2-1): AAGVIQSPRHLIKEKRETATLKCYPIPRHDTVYWYQQGPGQDPQFLISFYEKMQSDKGSIPDRFSAQQFSDYHSELNMSSLELGDSALYFCASSSTRLAGGLSSVNEQFFGPGTRLTVL.